This is a list of T cell receptor beta chains from one sample in a study of a mutant IDH1 vaccine in newly diagnosed glioma. Clones were sequenced by immunoSEQ multiplex PCR, and TCRdb holds only the in-frame ones, with some missing. The repertoire holds 70,000 to 95,000 clones, with around 85% as singletons. No antigen has been assigned to these receptors. The material was PBMCs, obtained from a glioma patient whose treatment included an IDH1 peptide vaccine. These receptors all come from a woman in her fifties or sixties with glioma. Each CDR3 is given with its conserved first and last residue. A D gene is named only where the DNA matches it firmly. Only part of the rows carry a size: once, few, many, or a class if the clone is expanded.

V,D,J,size,DNA,CDR3
TRBV10-3,NA,TRBJ2-3,NA,TGTGCCATCAGTGAGTCAACAGGGACAGATACGCAGTATTTT,CAISESTGTDTQYF
TRBV5-1,NA,TRBJ1-1,NA,TGCGCCAGCAGCTTGGCCGGCAGAACCCACACTGAAGCTTTCTTT,CASSLAGRTHTEAFF
TRBV27,NA,TRBJ1-5,NA,TGTGCCAGCAGTTTATTGGGGAGCAATCAGCCCCAGCATTTT,CASSLLGSNQPQHF
TRBV5-1,TRBD1,TRBJ1-2,NA,TGCGCCAGCAGCTGGGACAGGGAGGGCTATGGCTACACCTTC,CASSWDREGYGYTF
TRBV18,NA,TRBJ2-6,NA,TGTGCCAGCTCTTTCAGGACAGTTCAGAGCTCTGGGGCCAACGTCCTGACTTTC,CASSFRTVQSSGANVLTF
TRBV10-3,NA,TRBJ2-4,NA,TGTGCCATCAGTGCTAACACAGGGTCTCGGGCCAAAAACATTCAGTACTTC,CAISANTGSRAKNIQYF
TRBV30,NA,TRBJ1-4,NA,TGTGCCTGGAGTCCTCTGGGGGCTAATGAAAAACTGTTTTTT,CAWSPLGANEKLFF
TRBV5-1,NA,TRBJ1-5,NA,TGCGCCAGCAGCTTGGACGCAGGCGGTCACCAGCATTTT,CASSLDAGGHQHF
TRBV2,NA,TRBJ2-1,few,TGTGCCAGCAGGTCCCCAGACGGCCGGGGGCAGTTCTTC,CASRSPDGRGQFF
TRBV28,TRBD2,TRBJ2-5,NA,TGTGCCAGCAATGGTGGAGCGGGAGGGCAAGAGACCCAGTACTTC,CASNGGAGGQETQYF
TRBV7-6,TRBD1,TRBJ1-1,once,TGTGCCAGCAGCCCGAAGCTACAGGGGGCGAGGAGCACTGAAGCTTTCTTT,CASSPKLQGARSTEAFF
TRBV14,NA,TRBJ1-1,few,TGTGCCAGCAGCAAAAGGGGAGAGAGAAGACGCACTGAAGCTTTCTTT,CASSKRGERRRTEAFF
TRBV5-5,TRBD1,TRBJ2-7,NA,TGTGCCAGCAGCTCGGGACAGCCCTCCTACGAGCAGTACTTC,CASSSGQPSYEQYF
TRBV5-1,TRBD1,TRBJ2-1,once,TGCGCCAGCAGCCGGGGACAGGTCCTGGATGAGCAGTTCTTC,CASSRGQVLDEQFF
TRBV5-1,NA,TRBJ1-1,NA,TGCGCCAGCAGCTTGGGTGGGCAAAATGAAGCTTTCTTT,CASSLGGQNEAFF
TRBV7-9,NA,TRBJ2-1,NA,TGTGCCAGCAGCTTAGAAGTTAGCGGTGGCTACAATGAGCAGTTCTTC,CASSLEVSGGYNEQFF
TRBV5-1,NA,TRBJ2-7,NA,TGCGCCAGCAGCTTGGCGGGACGGTCCTACGAGCAGTACTTC,CASSLAGRSYEQYF
TRBV7-9,NA,TRBJ1-2,once,TGTGCCAGCAGCACTAACGTCGGAGCCTATGGCTACACCTTC,CASSTNVGAYGYTF
TRBV6-6,TRBD2,TRBJ2-7,NA,TGTGCCAGCAGGAGGGCCCAGCGGGGGTTCTACGAGCAGTACTTC,CASRRAQRGFYEQYF
TRBV7-2,NA,TRBJ2-1,NA,TGTGCCAGCAGCCGTCCTCAGGGTTCTTTGGGGGATGAGCAGTTCTTC,CASSRPQGSLGDEQFF
TRBV4-1,TRBD2,TRBJ2-1,NA,TGCGCCAGCAGCCAAGGGAGCGGGGATGAGCAGTTCTTC,CASSQGSGDEQFF
TRBV18,TRBD1,TRBJ2-7,once,TGTGCCAGCTCACCATCAATACAGGGGGCGGATGAGCAGTACTTC,CASSPSIQGADEQYF
TRBV5-1,NA,TRBJ1-2,few,TGCGCCAGCAGTTCAACCCTTGGGGGACGGAGTTATGGCTACACCTTC,CASSSTLGGRSYGYTF